The table lists the clone carrying this T cell receptor (beta chain) with a count of one. The data were produced by immunoSEQ multiplex PCR, yet TCRdb's version contains in-frame clones alone and is incomplete. The sample includes over 85,000 clones, approximately 91% of them seen just once. This CDR3 has 15 residues. J gave up 4 bases and V 0 bases, and 4 bases lay outside the gene matches. CDR1 and CDR2 (germline): SGHVS, FQNEAQ. This record comes from a study of control samples from healthy donors and cancer patients. This sequence was found in a woman aged 45-65 years with colorectal cancer. The V gene is TRBV7-8, the J gene TRBJ1-2, with 8 bases aligning to TRBD1. Sample: PBMCs. Here the CDR3 DNA reads TGTGCCAGCAGCTTAGCCAGGGGGCAGATCTATGGCTACACCTTC. Translating gives CASSLARGQIYGYTF.